The 13 T cell receptor beta chains reported below all come from one sample, sequenced in a study of T cells in Graves' hyperthyroidism and ophthalmopathy. Researchers took RNA transcripts and amplified the TCR beta CDR3 regions from them. The TCR CDR3 was amplified in a first-round RT-PCR using the HTBI primer set. TCRdb reprocessed the multiplex PCR reads via MiXCR and lists one record per CDR3 protein. The sample lists around 520,000 distinct CDR3 sequences; around 15% were seen once. Material for sequencing was blood. Receptors originate from a young woman with Graves' hyperthyroidism.

This clonotype was recorded at least ten times. The CDR3 DNA reads TGTGCCAGCAGACTACGGGGACAGGGAGCTTTCGAGCAGTACGTC. Translating gives CASRLRGQGAFEQYV. This chain connects TRBV13 to TRBJ2-7; 9 bases agree with TRBD1. The germline CDR1 and CDR2 sequences are PRHDT and FYEKMQ (reference sequence). V lost 6 bases and J lost 6; bases outside the gene matches: 12. The CDR3 consists of 15 residues.

The chain recombines TRBV27 with TRBJ1-5; D uncertain. This CDR3 comprises 14 residues. V gave up 3 bases and J gave up 0 bases, with 6 bases separating them. The V gene's germline CDR1 is MNHEY and CDR2 SMNVEV (reference sequence). CDR3 DNA: TGTGCCAGCAGTTTCAGCGGTAGCAATCAGCCCCAGCATTTT. Encoded protein: CASSFSGSNQPQHF.

This clonotype has ten or more counts. The chain has TRBV2 and TRBJ2-2; D unresolved. This CDR3 has 13 residues. CDR1 and CDR2 from the germline V gene are SNHLY and FYNNEI. Deletions cut 8 bases from V and 6 bases from J, with 13 bases between. CDR3 region: CASANRLAGELFF. As DNA, the CDR3 is TGTGCCAGCGCCAACCGCTTGGCCGGGGAGCTGTTTTTT.

At least ten counts were recorded for this clonotype. V and J are TRBV3-1 and TRBJ2-7; 10 positions match TRBD2. This CDR3 is built from 15 residues. The germline gives CDR1 LGHDT, CDR2 YNNKEL (reference sequence). V lost 5 bases, J lost 1 base, and 5 bases stayed unmatched. CDR3 amino acids: CASSAGLADSYEQYV. Here the CDR3 DNA reads TGTGCCAGCAGCGCCGGACTAGCGGATTCCTACGAGCAGTACGTC.

The genes are TRBV19 and TRBJ2-5, with a weak D call TRBD2 (5 bases). V was trimmed by 5 bases and J by 5 bases, leaving 18 bases between them. This CDR3 is 15 amino acids long. Germline V CDR1 and CDR2: LNHDA, SQIVND (reference sequence). Here the CDR3 reads CASSSLLEAVETQYF. CDR3 bases: TGTGCCAGTAGTTCCTTACTAGAAGCCGTGGAGACCCAGTACTTC.

In this sample, this clonotype turned up many times. The rearrangement links TRBV11-2 to TRBJ2-7; 7 bases align to TRBD2. The CDR3 is 15 residues long. Germline CDR1 and CDR2: SGHAT and FQNNGV. The V gene end was trimmed by 4 bases and the J gene end by 9 bases; junction bases not matched to a gene: 15. CDR3 sequence (DNA): TGTGCCAGCAGCTCTACCCGCCGGAGGGGAGGGGTGCAGTACGTC. The encoded protein is CASSSTRRRGGVQYV.

The chain has TRBV10-3 and TRBJ2-5, with TRBD2 identical over 16 bases. This CDR3 contains 18 residues. Germline lookup yields CDR1 ENHRY and CDR2 SYGVKD. J lost 2 bases, V lost 0 bases, and 3 bases had no gene match. The CDR3 nucleotides read TGTGCCATCAGTGAGTCGGGGACTAGCGGGAGGGGACAAGAGACCCAGTACTTC. Its protein is CAISESGTSGRGQETQYF.

The J gene is TRBJ1-1, the V gene TRBV6-5; tentatively, D is TRBD1 (6 bases). Between the trimmed V and J ends, which lost 1 base and 7 bases, there was a span of 19 bases. CDR1 is MNHEY, CDR2 SVGAGI, per germline. The CDR3 has 16 residues. CDR3 in amino acids: CASSYWPPGTQLEAFF. CDR3 DNA: TGTGCCAGCAGTTACTGGCCCCCCGGGACACAACTTGAAGCTTTCTTT.

This chain links TRBV7-9 with TRBJ1-6; 7 bases agree with TRBD1. CDR1 SEHNR and CDR2 FQNEAQ come from the germline V gene (reference sequence). J was trimmed by 7 bases and V by 5 bases; bases with no gene match: 11. This CDR3 is 16 amino acids long. The chain's CDR3 is CASSPPVTGSNSPLHF. Here the CDR3 DNA reads TGTGCCAGCAGCCCGCCGGTGACAGGGTCCAATTCACCCCTCCACTTT.

This sequence joins TRBV12-3 or TRBV12-4 and TRBJ1-2; 9 bases fit TRBD1. CDR3 length: 15 residues. V lost 1 base, J lost 6 bases, and 6 bases stayed unmatched. CDR3 protein: CASSLVPRTGDGYTF. DNA for the CDR3: TGTGCCAGCAGTTTAGTCCCGAGGACAGGGGATGGCTACACCTTC.

This chain links TRBV11-3 with TRBJ2-5; weak D call: TRBD2 (6 bases). The germline V and J ends were trimmed by 5 bases and 1 base, with 11 bases remaining between them. The CDR3 contains 14 residues. Germline lookup yields CDR1 SGHNT and CDR2 YENEEA. CDR3 sequence: CASSDGTLQETQYF. In nucleotides, the CDR3 is TGTGCCAGCAGCGACGGGACTCTCCAAGAGACCCAGTACTTC.

Ten or more counts support this clonotype. The chain employs TRBV5-1 and TRBJ1-5, with D possibly matching TRBD1 (5 bases). This CDR3 spans 17 amino acids. The germline gives CDR1 SGHRS, CDR2 YFSETQ. Trimming stripped 0 bases from V and 1 base from J, with 14 bases between. The CDR3 here is CASSLDGGDASNQPQHF. CDR3 bases: TGCGCCAGCAGCTTGGACGGCGGGGACGCAAGCAATCAGCCCCAGCATTTT.

This clonotype was detected only a few times. The rearrangement joins TRBV27 to TRBJ2-7; TRBD2 might be the D (5 bases). V lost 2 bases to trimming and J lost 7 bases, with 18 bases between them. This CDR3 has 15 amino acids. Per germline, CDR1 MNHEY and CDR2 SMNVEV (reference sequence). The chain's CDR3 is CASSLVGHGVYEQYV. The CDR3 coding sequence is TGTGCCAGCAGTTTAGTGGGTCACGGGGTTTATGAGCAGTACGTC.